The 13 T cell receptor beta chains presented below share a single source sample, sequenced in a study of cytomegalovirus exposure and HLA in healthy donors. The study ran its PCR with 60 Vbeta and 13 Jbeta primers. Sequenced by immunoSEQ multiplex PCR; TCRdb stores in-frame clones only, minus some. The sample has about 130,000 clones, approximately 80% seen once; the top ten hold 2.5% to 3%. Sequenced sample: PBMCs. These receptors came from a boy aged 2 to 10 in good health and CMV-seronegative.

The V call is TRBV29-1, the J call TRBJ1-4; no firm D call. The CDR3 has 15 amino acids. The germline CDR1 and CDR2 sequences are SQVTM and ANQGSEA. Trimming stripped 2 bases from V and 5 bases from J, with 15 bases between. The CDR3 sequence: CSVELGSSSNEKLFF. CDR3 nucleotide sequence: TGCAGCGTTGAACTCGGGTCTTCGAGCAATGAAAAACTGTTTTTT.

The chain recombines TRBV7-3 with TRBJ2-3; tentatively, D is TRBD1 (5 bases). Germline V gene data show CDR1 as SGHTA and CDR2 as FQGTGA. The CDR3 runs 12 residues. Trimming shortened V by 4 bases and J by 8 bases, and 10 bases separated the two germline ends. CDR3 sequence: CASSSGRGTQYF. The CDR3, as DNA: TGTGCCAGCAGCTCAGGAAGGGGTACGCAGTATTTT.

This clone has only one observation. This chain links TRBV30 with TRBJ1-2; no firm D call. This CDR3 is built from 9 residues. CDR1 GTSNPN and CDR2 SVGIG come from the germline V gene (reference sequence). Trimming removed 7 bases from V and 6 bases from J, with 6 bases in between. The CDR3 DNA sequence: TGTGCCTTGTTCGATGGCTACACCTTC. It is translated as CALFDGYTF.

The chain recombines TRBV14 with TRBJ2-1; perhaps TRBD2 as D (6 bases). CDR1 and CDR2 from the germline V gene are SGHDN and FVKESK. The CDR3 is 12 amino acids. Between the trimmed V and J ends, which lost 0 bases and 13 bases, there was a span of 10 bases. CDR3 sequence reads: CASSQEWGEQFF. In DNA form, the CDR3 reads TGTGCCAGCAGCCAAGAGTGGGGGGAACAGTTCTTC.

The chain combines TRBV7-2 with TRBJ1-1, with D possibly TRBD1 on 5 matching bases. Trimming removed 8 bases at V and 5 bases at J, with 12 bases between. Per the germline V gene, CDR1 is SGHTA and CDR2 is FQGNSA. This CDR3 spans 12 amino acids. The CDR3 nucleotides read TGTGCCAGCTACAGGTTGGTGACTGAAGCTTTCTTT. It yields the protein CASYRLVTEAFF.

The CDR3 DNA sequence: TGTGCCAGCAGCTTCGACAGGGTTGGAAACACCATATATTTT. Encoded protein: CASSFDRVGNTIYF. The chain carries TRBV7-9 and TRBJ1-3, with TRBD1 matching 7 bases. J gave up 3 bases and V 3 bases, and 2 bases lay outside the gene matches. CDR1 and CDR2 (germline): SEHNR, FQNEAQ (reference sequence). This CDR3 comprises 14 residues.

The rearrangement links TRBV5-4 to TRBJ2-5, with D possibly matching TRBD2 (5 bases). CDR3 size: 14 residues. Germline CDR1 is SGHNT and CDR2 is YYREEE (reference sequence). V lost 1 base to trimming and J lost 5 bases, with 12 bases between them. The CDR3 loop is CASSLFRERETQYF. The CDR3, as DNA: TGTGCCAGCAGCTTGTTTCGGGAAAGGGAGACCCAGTACTTC.

The chain joins TRBV4-3 to TRBJ1-4, with D unresolved. With 4 bases removed from V and 4 bases from J, the gap between germline ends came to 13 bases. CDR1 and CDR2 (germline): LGHNA, YSLEER. This CDR3 comprises 15 residues. CDR3 sequence (DNA): TGCGCCAGCAGCCGAGAGAGGCTAGATAATGAAAAACTGTTTTTT. Residues: CASSRERLDNEKLFF.

The chain uses TRBV30 and TRBJ2-3; 8 bases agree with TRBD2. Unmatched junction bases numbered 4, after V lost 3 bases and J lost 2 bases. Germline loops: CDR1 GTSNPN, CDR2 SVGIG (reference sequence). The CDR3 covers 14 residues. The CDR3 DNA follows: TGTGCCTGGAGCAGAGCGGGAGTCACAGATACGCAGTATTTT. Amino acid sequence: CAWSRAGVTDTQYF.

A remark on this clone: Other DNA variants within this sample encode the same CDR3. The rearrangement uses TRBV6-5 and TRBJ1-2; the match to TRBD1 covers 8 bases. The CDR3 contains 13 residues. Unmatched junction bases numbered 8, after V lost 6 bases and J lost 8 bases. Germline lookup yields CDR1 MNHEY and CDR2 SVGAGI. CDR3 loop: CASRNPGGRGYTF. DNA for the CDR3: TGTGCCAGCAGGAATCCAGGGGGCCGAGGCTACACCTTC.

In this sample, this clone turned up once. The chain combines TRBV4-1 with TRBJ1-5; perhaps TRBD1 as D (5 bases). This CDR3 is 15 amino acids long. V lost 6 bases and J 3 bases, leaving 15 bases between the germline ends. Germline V gives CDR1 MGHRA, CDR2 YSYEKL. In DNA form, the CDR3 reads TGCGCCAGCAGACCCACAGGTTCCTTCAATCAGCCCCAGCATTTT. It translates to CASRPTGSFNQPQHF.

This chain uses TRBV11-2 with TRBJ2-1, with 14 bases fitting TRBD2. The germline V gene has CDR1 SGHAT and CDR2 FQNNGV. With 0 bases clipped from V and 2 bases from J, the junction kept 9 bases outside the gene matches. The CDR3 length is 20 residues. The CDR3 coding sequence is TGTGCCAGCAGCTTAGATCCTCGGACTAGCGGGAGGCCGGCCTACAATGAGCAGTTCTTC. Residues: CASSLDPRTSGRPAYNEQFF.

The CDR3: CAWTLLSGYTF. CDR3 in DNA: TGTGCCTGGACCCTCCTAAGTGGCTACACCTTC. The chain carries TRBV30 and TRBJ1-2, with D uncertain. The CDR3 loop spans 11 amino acids. Germline V lookup: CDR1 GTSNPN, CDR2 SVGIG (reference sequence). Trimming stripped 4 bases from V and 7 bases from J, with 10 bases between.